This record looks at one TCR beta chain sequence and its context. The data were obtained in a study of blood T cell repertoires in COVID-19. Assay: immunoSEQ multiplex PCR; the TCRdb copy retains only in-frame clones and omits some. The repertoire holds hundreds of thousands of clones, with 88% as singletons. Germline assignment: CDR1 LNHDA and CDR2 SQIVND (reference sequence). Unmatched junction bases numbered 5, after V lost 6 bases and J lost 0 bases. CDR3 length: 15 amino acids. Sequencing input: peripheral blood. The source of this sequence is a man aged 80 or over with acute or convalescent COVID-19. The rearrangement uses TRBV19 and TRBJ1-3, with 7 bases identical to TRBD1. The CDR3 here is CASRVDRDSGNTIYF. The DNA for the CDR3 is TGTGCCAGTAGGGTCGACAGGGACTCTGGAAACACCATATATTTT.